The entry that follows covers one T cell receptor (beta chain) sequence. Study processing details: Scientists estimated how many nucleated cells there were by amplifying reference gene primers. Profiling relied on immunoSEQ multiplex PCR, and the TCRdb table lists in-frame clones only, not all of them. The DNA gave D and trimming, while V, J and clone size come from that table. The sample lists about 200,000 clones, approximately 80% occurring once. These data are taken from a study of blood T cell repertoires in COVID-19. Background on the study: The origin of the acute and convalescent COVID-19 samples was the United States, Italy and Spain. In each case, the material was cDNA or gDNA derived from T cells, B-cell-depleted T cells, or PBMCs.

The CDR3 totals 15 residues. Trimming took 3 bases from V and 0 from J, leaving 15 bases between them. Germline V CDR1 and CDR2: GTSNPN, SVGIG (reference sequence). The TCR sequence derives from a human donor in a cohort sampled during active COVID-19. Sequenced sample: peripheral blood. This rearrangement joins TRBV30 to TRBJ2-7, with D tentatively TRBD2 (5 bases). This CDR3 is CAWSGAVGSSYEQYF. The CDR3 DNA sequence: TGTGCCTGGAGCGGCGCAGTTGGGAGCTCCTACGAGCAGTACTTC. Filled out from reference TRBV30 and TRBJ2-7, the complete variable domain reads SQTIHQWPATLVQPVGSPLSLECTVEGTSNPNLYWYRQAAGRGLQLLFYSVGIGQISSEVPQNLSASRPQDRQFILSSKKLLLSDSGFYLCAWSGAVGSSYEQYFGPGTRLTVT.